This TCR beta chain was identified during a study of control samples from healthy donors and cancer patients. Sequencing was performed with immunoSEQ multiplex PCR; in TCRdb, only in-frame clones are kept and a portion is missing. The sample records around 140,000 clones, roughly 93% being singletons. This receptor was identified in a man aged 18 to 29 in good health. Sequences were obtained from blood.

The DNA for the CDR3 is TGTGCCAGTCGGAAGGTGAACACTGAAGCTTTCTTT. It codes for CASRKVNTEAFF. The chain recombines TRBV19 with TRBJ1-1; D unclear. V was shortened by 8 bases and J by 0 bases, with 7 bases between the two germline ends. Germline CDR1 reads LNHDA; CDR2 reads SQIVND (reference sequence). The CDR3 extends over 12 amino acids.